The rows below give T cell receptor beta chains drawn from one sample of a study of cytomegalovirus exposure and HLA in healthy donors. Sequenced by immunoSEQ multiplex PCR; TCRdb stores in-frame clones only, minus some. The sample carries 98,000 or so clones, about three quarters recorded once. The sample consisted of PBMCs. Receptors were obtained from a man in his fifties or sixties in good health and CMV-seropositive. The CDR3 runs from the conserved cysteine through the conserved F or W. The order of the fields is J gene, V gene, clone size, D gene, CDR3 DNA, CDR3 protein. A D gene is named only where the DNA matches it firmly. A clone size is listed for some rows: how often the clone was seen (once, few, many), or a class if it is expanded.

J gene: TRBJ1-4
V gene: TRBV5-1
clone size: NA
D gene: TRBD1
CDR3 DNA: TGCGCCAGCAGCTTGGATAGGACAGGGGGCATAAATGAAAAACTGTTTTTT
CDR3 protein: CASSLDRTGGINEKLFF

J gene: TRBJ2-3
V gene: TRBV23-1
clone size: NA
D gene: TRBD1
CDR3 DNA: TGCGCCAGCAGCCTACGGGGACAGGGGAGCACAGATACGCAGTATTTT
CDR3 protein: CASSLRGQGSTDTQYF

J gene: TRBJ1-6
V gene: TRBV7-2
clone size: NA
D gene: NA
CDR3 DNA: TGTGCCAGCAGCTTAGGGCAGGGATGGAGCTCCTATAATTCACCCCTCCACTTT
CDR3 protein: CASSLGQGWSSYNSPLHF

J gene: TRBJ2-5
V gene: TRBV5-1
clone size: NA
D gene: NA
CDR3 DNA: TGCGCCAGCAGCCCCCTGGAGGGGATTCAAGAGACCCAGTACTTC
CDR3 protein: CASSPLEGIQETQYF

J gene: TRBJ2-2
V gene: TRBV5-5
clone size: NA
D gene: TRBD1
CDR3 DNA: TGTGCCAGCAGCTTTCGGACAGGGAACACCGGGGAGCTGTTTTTT
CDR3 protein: CASSFRTGNTGELFF

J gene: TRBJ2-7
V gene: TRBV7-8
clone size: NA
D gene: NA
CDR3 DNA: TGTGCCAGCAGCCTCGGGGACAAGAACTACGAGCAGTACTTC
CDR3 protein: CASSLGDKNYEQYF

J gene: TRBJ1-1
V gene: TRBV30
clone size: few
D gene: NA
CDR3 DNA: TGTGCCTGGAGTGCCAGGGATTACACTGAAGCTTTCTTT
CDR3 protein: CAWSARDYTEAFF

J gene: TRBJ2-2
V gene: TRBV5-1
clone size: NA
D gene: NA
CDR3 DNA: TGCGCCAGCGGGGAGACACCGAACACCGGGGAGCTGTTTTTT
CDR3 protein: CASGETPNTGELFF

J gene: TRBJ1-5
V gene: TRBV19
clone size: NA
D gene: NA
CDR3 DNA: TGTGCCAGTAGTATAGGTGCAGGGGCCCAGCATTTT
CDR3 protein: CASSIGAGAQHF

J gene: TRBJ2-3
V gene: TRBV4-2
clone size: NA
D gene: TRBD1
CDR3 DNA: TGTGCCAGCAGCCAAGAATGGGGACAGGCTCGGGATACGCAGTATTTT
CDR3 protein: CASSQEWGQARDTQYF

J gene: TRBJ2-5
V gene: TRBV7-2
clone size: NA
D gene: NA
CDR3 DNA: TGTGCCAGCAGCCCAGAGGCGTACCAAGAGACCCAGTACTTC
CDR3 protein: CASSPEAYQETQYF

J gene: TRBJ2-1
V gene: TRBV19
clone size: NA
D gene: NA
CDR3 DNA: TGTGCCAGTAGTATCCCAGGGGTGCTCGTTAACAATGAGCAGTTCTTC
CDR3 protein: CASSIPGVLVNNEQFF

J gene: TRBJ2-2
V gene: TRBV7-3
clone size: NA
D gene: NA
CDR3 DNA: TGTGCCAGCAGCTTAAGCGGAGTGGGGAGTAACGGGGAGCTGTTTTTT
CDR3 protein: CASSLSGVGSNGELFF

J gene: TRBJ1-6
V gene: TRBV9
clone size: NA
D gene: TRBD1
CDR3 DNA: TGTGCCAGCAGCCCTTCAGGGGGGCATAATTCACCCCTCCACTTT
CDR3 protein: CASSPSGGHNSPLHF

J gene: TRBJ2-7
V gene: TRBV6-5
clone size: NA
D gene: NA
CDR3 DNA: TGTGCCAGCAGTTCGTACAGGGAGGGCTACGAGCAGTACTTC
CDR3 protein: CASSSYREGYEQYF

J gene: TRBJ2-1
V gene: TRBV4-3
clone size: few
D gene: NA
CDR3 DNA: TGCGCCAGCAGCCAAGACAGGATCTCCTACAATGAGCAGTTCTTC
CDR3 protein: CASSQDRISYNEQFF

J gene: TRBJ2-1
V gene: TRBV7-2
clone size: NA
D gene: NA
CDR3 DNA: TGTGCCAGCAGCTCTGGGGCAGGGAATGAGCAGTTCTTC
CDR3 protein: CASSSGAGNEQFF

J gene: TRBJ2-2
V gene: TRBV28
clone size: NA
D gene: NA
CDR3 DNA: TGTGCCAGCAACGACCCAGGGGGGACCGGGGAGCTGTTTTTT
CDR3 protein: CASNDPGGTGELFF